This is a list of T cell receptor beta chains from one sample in a study of shared clonotypes between healthy human individuals. Assay used: immunoSEQ multiplex PCR; TCRdb lists only in-frame clones, some missing. The sample lists roughly 2.5 million clones; over 85% were seen once. Sequenced sample: naive CD4+ T cells sorted from blood. These receptors all stem from a man aged 18 to 30 in good health. Each CDR3 is given with its conserved first and last residue. Each record gives: clone size, V gene, J gene, D gene, CDR3 DNA, CDR3 protein. The D gene is left open where the match is weak. Some rows have no size entry. The others give once, few or many, or a class for an expanded clone.

clone_size: once
v_call: TRBV7-8
j_call: TRBJ1-2
d_call: .
cdr3_nt: TGTGCCAGCAGCGAAAACCAGGGGAATGGCTACACCTTC
cdr3_aa: CASSENQGNGYTF

clone_size: .
v_call: TRBV19
j_call: TRBJ2-3
d_call: TRBD1
cdr3_nt: TGTGCCACCTTAGAGACAGGGACCCGCACAGATACGCAGTATTTT
cdr3_aa: CATLETGTRTDTQYF

clone_size: .
v_call: TRBV5-1
j_call: TRBJ2-2
d_call: .
cdr3_nt: TGCGCCAGCAGCCCTGCGGGACGTAGCACCGGGGAGCTGTTTTTT
cdr3_aa: CASSPAGRSTGELFF

clone_size: .
v_call: TRBV5-1
j_call: TRBJ1-3
d_call: .
cdr3_nt: TGCGCCAGCAGCTTGGGATCGGGACAAGGAAACACCATATATTTT
cdr3_aa: CASSLGSGQGNTIYF

clone_size: .
v_call: TRBV4-1
j_call: TRBJ2-2
d_call: TRBD1
cdr3_nt: TGCGCCAGCAGCCGCCCAGGAACAGGGGCGAGAACCGGGGAGCTGTTTTTT
cdr3_aa: CASSRPGTGARTGELFF

clone_size: .
v_call: TRBV7-3
j_call: TRBJ2-5
d_call: .
cdr3_nt: TGTGCCAGCAGCTTACATGGGACCTCCCAAGAGACCCAGTACTTC
cdr3_aa: CASSLHGTSQETQYF

clone_size: .
v_call: TRBV14
j_call: TRBJ2-1
d_call: .
cdr3_nt: TGTGCCAGCAGCCCTCAGGGGGGGTACAATGAGCAGTTCTTC
cdr3_aa: CASSPQGGYNEQFF

clone_size: .
v_call: TRBV6-1
j_call: TRBJ2-7
d_call: TRBD2
cdr3_nt: TGTGCCAGCAGTGTTGGTAGCGGGAGCTCCTACGAGCAGTACTTC
cdr3_aa: CASSVGSGSSYEQYF

clone_size: .
v_call: TRBV28
j_call: TRBJ1-2
d_call: .
cdr3_nt: TGTGCCAGCAGTTTGATTAAGAGTGGCTACACCTTC
cdr3_aa: CASSLIKSGYTF

clone_size: .
v_call: TRBV4-3
j_call: TRBJ2-1
d_call: TRBD1
cdr3_nt: TGCGCCAGCAGCCAAGAGGAGACAGGGTACAATGAGCAGTTCTTC
cdr3_aa: CASSQEETGYNEQFF

clone_size: .
v_call: TRBV16
j_call: TRBJ2-5
d_call: .
cdr3_nt: TGTGCCAGCAGCCAATGGGCCGGTGGGCCGGGTGAGACCCAGTACTTC
cdr3_aa: CASSQWAGGPGETQYF

clone_size: .
v_call: TRBV14
j_call: TRBJ1-2
d_call: TRBD1
cdr3_nt: TGTGCCAGCAGCCACGGACAGGGTCCGGGTGCTTTC
cdr3_aa: CASSHGQGPGAF

clone_size: .
v_call: TRBV5-1
j_call: TRBJ1-2
d_call: .
cdr3_nt: TGCGCCAGCAGCTCTAAATCCGAGGTCTATGGCTACACCTTC
cdr3_aa: CASSSKSEVYGYTF

clone_size: .
v_call: TRBV19
j_call: TRBJ2-7
d_call: .
cdr3_nt: TGTGCCAGTAGTAGGCAATGGGGGAACTACGAGCAGTACTTC
cdr3_aa: CASSRQWGNYEQYF

clone_size: once
v_call: TRBV5-1
j_call: TRBJ2-5
d_call: TRBD1
cdr3_nt: TGCGCCAGCAGCCTCCCCGGGACAGGGGGCAAAGAGACCCAGTACTTC
cdr3_aa: CASSLPGTGGKETQYF

clone_size: .
v_call: TRBV28
j_call: TRBJ2-3
d_call: TRBD1
cdr3_nt: TGTGCCAGCAGTTTAGCCAGGGGGCGAGTCACAGATACGCAGTATTTT
cdr3_aa: CASSLARGRVTDTQYF

clone_size: once
v_call: TRBV5-1
j_call: TRBJ2-5
d_call: .
cdr3_nt: TGCGCCAGCAAAGGGGGAGATCAAGAGACCCAGTACTTC
cdr3_aa: CASKGGDQETQYF

clone_size: .
v_call: TRBV9
j_call: TRBJ2-1
d_call: .
cdr3_nt: TGTGCCAGCAGCGTAAACACTTACAATGAGCAGTTCTTC
cdr3_aa: CASSVNTYNEQFF